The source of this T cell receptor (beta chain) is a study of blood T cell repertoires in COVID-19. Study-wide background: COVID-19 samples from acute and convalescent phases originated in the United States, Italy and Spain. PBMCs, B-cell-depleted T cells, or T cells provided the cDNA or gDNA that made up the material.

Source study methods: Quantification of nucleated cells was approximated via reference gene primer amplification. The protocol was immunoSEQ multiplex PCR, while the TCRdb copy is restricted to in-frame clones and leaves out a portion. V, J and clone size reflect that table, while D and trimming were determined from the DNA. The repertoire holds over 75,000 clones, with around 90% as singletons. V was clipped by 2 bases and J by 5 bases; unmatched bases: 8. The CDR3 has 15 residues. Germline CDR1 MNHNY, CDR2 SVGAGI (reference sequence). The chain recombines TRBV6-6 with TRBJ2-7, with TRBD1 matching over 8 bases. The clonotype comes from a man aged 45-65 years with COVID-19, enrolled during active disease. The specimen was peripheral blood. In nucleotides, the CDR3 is TGTGCCAGCAGTTACACAGGGGGAATGTCGGACGAGCAGTACTTC. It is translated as CASSYTGGMSDEQYF.